These T cell receptor beta chains were read from a single sample in a study of PD-1 blockade in mismatch repair-deficient tumors. Clones were sequenced by immunoSEQ multiplex PCR, and TCRdb holds only the in-frame ones, with some missing. This sample yields around 40,000 clones, of which roughly three quarters are seen a single time; over 20% belongs to the top ten. The sequences come from peripheral blood, collected 4 weeks after starting pembrolizumab. These receptors were taken from an adult with mismatch repair-deficient cancer. Each CDR3 is given with its conserved first and last residue. Fields, in order: J gene, clone size, V gene, D gene, CDR3 protein, CDR3 DNA. D genes are given only for firm matches. Clone size is given for some rows only: seen once, a few or many times, or a class if the clone is expanded.

j_call: TRBJ2-1; clone_size: once; v_call: TRBV6-5; d_call: TRBD1; cdr3_aa: CASSLAGTGAEQFF; cdr3_nt: TGTGCCAGCAGTCTTGCCGGGACAGGAGCGGAGCAGTTCTTC
j_call: TRBJ2-5; clone_size: few; v_call: TRBV7-2; d_call: .; cdr3_aa: CASSLETAQYF; cdr3_nt: TGTGCCAGCAGCCTAGAGACGGCCCAGTACTTC
j_call: TRBJ2-3; clone_size: .; v_call: TRBV6-1; d_call: TRBD2; cdr3_aa: CASLRLAGGGDTQYF; cdr3_nt: TGTGCCAGCCTCAGACTAGCGGGAGGAGGAGATACGCAGTATTTT
j_call: TRBJ1-3; clone_size: few; v_call: TRBV4-1; d_call: .; cdr3_aa: CASSQGQVIGTIYF; cdr3_nt: TGCGCCAGCAGCCAAGGACAGGTTATCGGCACCATATATTTT
j_call: TRBJ2-5; clone_size: .; v_call: TRBV5-1; d_call: TRBD2; cdr3_aa: CASSGELAGGGETQYF; cdr3_nt: TGCGCCAGCAGCGGGGAACTAGCGGGAGGTGGAGAGACCCAGTACTTC
j_call: TRBJ1-2; clone_size: .; v_call: TRBV19; d_call: .; cdr3_aa: CASSPQDGYGYTF; cdr3_nt: TGTGCCAGTAGCCCTCAGGACGGCTATGGCTACACCTTC
j_call: TRBJ1-4; clone_size: few; v_call: TRBV30; d_call: .; cdr3_aa: CAWSPGRGNEKLFF; cdr3_nt: TGTGCCTGGAGTCCAGGCAGGGGAAATGAAAAACTGTTTTTT
j_call: TRBJ2-7; clone_size: .; v_call: TRBV19; d_call: .; cdr3_aa: CASSPTISYEQYF; cdr3_nt: TGTGCCAGTAGTCCGACCATTTCCTACGAGCAGTACTTC
j_call: TRBJ1-2; clone_size: .; v_call: TRBV5-1; d_call: TRBD1; cdr3_aa: CASSPERGLRGYTF; cdr3_nt: TGCGCCAGCAGCCCAGAGAGGGGGCTAAGGGGCTACACCTTC
j_call: TRBJ2-2; clone_size: .; v_call: TRBV11-1; d_call: TRBD2; cdr3_aa: CASSLIGLASTGELFF; cdr3_nt: TGTGCCAGCAGCTTAATAGGACTAGCGAGCACCGGGGAGCTGTTTTTT
j_call: TRBJ2-5; clone_size: .; v_call: TRBV6-1; d_call: .; cdr3_aa: CASTSGPRETQYF; cdr3_nt: TGTGCCAGCACCAGCGGCCCGAGAGAGACCCAGTACTTC
j_call: TRBJ1-2; clone_size: .; v_call: TRBV19; d_call: .; cdr3_aa: CASSMRQGGGYTF; cdr3_nt: TGTGCCAGTAGTATGCGCCAGGGAGGAGGCTACACCTTC
j_call: TRBJ2-1; clone_size: .; v_call: TRBV10-3; d_call: TRBD2; cdr3_aa: CAISESLRLAGGRSSYNEQFF; cdr3_nt: TGTGCCATCAGTGAGTCGCTTAGACTAGCGGGAGGGCGCAGCTCCTACAATGAGCAGTTCTTC
j_call: TRBJ2-7; clone_size: .; v_call: TRBV6-1; d_call: TRBD2; cdr3_aa: CASSEPAGATYEQYF; cdr3_nt: TGTGCCAGCAGTGAGCCAGCGGGAGCCACATACGAGCAGTACTTC
j_call: TRBJ1-5; clone_size: once; v_call: TRBV6-1; d_call: .; cdr3_aa: CASSEGRGGNNQPQHF; cdr3_nt: TGTGCCAGCAGTGAAGGGAGGGGGGGGAACAATCAGCCCCAGCATTTT
j_call: TRBJ2-5; clone_size: .; v_call: TRBV5-4; d_call: .; cdr3_aa: CASSLLLDQETQYF; cdr3_nt: TGTGCCAGCAGCTTGCTACTGGACCAAGAGACCCAGTACTTC
j_call: TRBJ2-2; clone_size: .; v_call: TRBV5-1; d_call: .; cdr3_aa: CASSSGDINTGELFF; cdr3_nt: TGCGCCAGCAGCTCGGGGGACATAAACACCGGGGAGCTGTTTTTT
j_call: TRBJ2-1; clone_size: .; v_call: TRBV11-2; d_call: .; cdr3_aa: CASSSPRRDFANEQFF; cdr3_nt: TGTGCCAGCAGCTCCCCTCGGAGGGACTTTGCCAATGAGCAGTTCTTC
j_call: TRBJ2-6; clone_size: once; v_call: TRBV6-5; d_call: .; cdr3_aa: CASSYLSGANVLTF; cdr3_nt: TGTGCCAGCAGTTACCTCTCTGGGGCCAACGTCCTGACTTTC
j_call: TRBJ2-5; clone_size: few; v_call: TRBV4-2; d_call: .; cdr3_aa: CASSQPDSRETQYF; cdr3_nt: TGTGCCAGCAGCCAACCCGACAGCAGGGAGACCCAGTACTTC
j_call: TRBJ2-1; clone_size: .; v_call: TRBV27; d_call: .; cdr3_aa: CASSPLGRYNEQFF; cdr3_nt: TGTGCCAGCAGTCCCTTGGGACGCTACAATGAGCAGTTCTTC
j_call: TRBJ2-7; clone_size: .; v_call: TRBV11-2; d_call: TRBD2; cdr3_aa: CASSFWLAGAYEQYF; cdr3_nt: TGTGCCAGCAGCTTCTGGCTAGCGGGAGCATACGAGCAGTACTTC
j_call: TRBJ2-7; clone_size: .; v_call: TRBV4-1; d_call: .; cdr3_aa: CASSQTSARDGAREQYF; cdr3_nt: TGCGCCAGCAGCCAGACCTCCGCGAGGGACGGGGCGCGGGAGCAGTACTTC
j_call: TRBJ2-1; clone_size: .; v_call: TRBV10-3; d_call: TRBD2; cdr3_aa: CAIRAGDPYNEQFF; cdr3_nt: TGTGCCATCAGGGCGGGAGACCCCTACAATGAGCAGTTCTTC
j_call: TRBJ1-2; clone_size: .; v_call: TRBV19; d_call: .; cdr3_aa: CASSMARGANYGYTF; cdr3_nt: TGTGCCAGTAGTATGGCTAGAGGAGCTAACTATGGCTACACCTTC
j_call: TRBJ2-5; clone_size: .; v_call: TRBV18; d_call: TRBD1; cdr3_aa: CASSPGQGASETQYF; cdr3_nt: TGTGCCAGCTCCCCGGGACAGGGAGCTAGCGAGACCCAGTACTTC
j_call: TRBJ2-1; clone_size: once; v_call: TRBV27; d_call: TRBD2; cdr3_aa: CASSLPLAGNNEQFF; cdr3_nt: TGTGCCAGCAGCCTGCCACTAGCGGGAAACAATGAGCAGTTCTTC
j_call: TRBJ2-7; clone_size: once; v_call: TRBV29-1; d_call: TRBD1; cdr3_aa: CSVLGTGENEQYF; cdr3_nt: TGCAGCGTCTTAGGGACAGGGGAAAACGAGCAGTACTTC
j_call: TRBJ2-7; clone_size: .; v_call: TRBV5-6; d_call: .; cdr3_aa: CASTGGGFYEQYF; cdr3_nt: TGTGCCAGCACTGGAGGGGGGTTCTACGAGCAGTACTTC
j_call: TRBJ2-2; clone_size: .; v_call: TRBV4-1; d_call: .; cdr3_aa: CASSQEGATGELFF; cdr3_nt: TGCGCCAGCAGCCAAGAGGGGGCTACCGGGGAGCTGTTTTTT
j_call: TRBJ2-3; clone_size: .; v_call: TRBV2; d_call: .; cdr3_aa: CASSEAMTDTQYF; cdr3_nt: TGTGCCAGCAGTGAAGCAATGACAGATACGCAGTATTTT
j_call: TRBJ2-3; clone_size: .; v_call: TRBV4-1; d_call: TRBD1; cdr3_aa: CASSDTGASTDTQYF; cdr3_nt: TGCGCCAGCAGCGATACAGGGGCTAGCACAGATACGCAGTATTTT
j_call: TRBJ2-5; clone_size: once; v_call: TRBV6-6; d_call: .; cdr3_aa: CASTPRGRPGTQYF; cdr3_nt: TGTGCCAGCACCCCCCGGGGGCGCCCGGGGACCCAGTACTTC
j_call: TRBJ2-1; clone_size: .; v_call: TRBV5-6; d_call: .; cdr3_aa: CASRLTEPYNEQFF; cdr3_nt: TGTGCCAGCAGACTGACCGAGCCCTACAATGAGCAGTTCTTC
j_call: TRBJ1-3; clone_size: .; v_call: TRBV6-5; d_call: .; cdr3_aa: CASSYSIASGNTIYF; cdr3_nt: TGTGCCAGCAGTTACTCGATAGCGTCCGGAAACACCATATATTTT
j_call: TRBJ2-1; clone_size: once; v_call: TRBV4-3; d_call: .; cdr3_aa: CASSQDRNSYNEQFF; cdr3_nt: TGCGCCAGCAGCCAAGACCGGAACTCCTACAATGAGCAGTTCTTC
j_call: TRBJ2-7; clone_size: .; v_call: TRBV7-2; d_call: .; cdr3_aa: CASSYAGAPSYEQYF; cdr3_nt: TGTGCCAGCAGCTACGCCGGGGCACCCTCCTACGAGCAGTACTTC
j_call: TRBJ2-1; clone_size: .; v_call: TRBV5-6; d_call: TRBD2; cdr3_aa: CASSLALAGSEQFF; cdr3_nt: TGTGCCAGCAGCTTAGCGCTAGCGGGAAGTGAGCAGTTCTTC
j_call: TRBJ1-4; clone_size: .; v_call: TRBV7-9; d_call: TRBD1; cdr3_aa: CASSQGTVNEKLFF; cdr3_nt: TGTGCCAGCAGCCAGGGGACAGTTAATGAAAAACTGTTTTTT
j_call: TRBJ2-7; clone_size: .; v_call: TRBV27; d_call: .; cdr3_aa: CASSPGPTYEQYF; cdr3_nt: TGTGCCAGCAGTCCCGGCCCTACCTACGAGCAGTACTTC